This is a list of T cell receptor beta chains from one sample in a study of T cell clones after liver transplantation. Sequencing was performed with immunoSEQ multiplex PCR; in TCRdb, only in-frame clones are kept and a portion is missing. There are about 120,000 clones in the sample; approximately 90% occur only once, and approximately 0.78% lies in the top ten. Material: CD4+ T cells from blood, obtained 12 months after liver transplant. These receptors came from a human patient who received a liver transplant. The T cells may partly be graft donor cells. CDR3s include the opening cysteine and the closing phenylalanine or tryptophan. The order of the fields is V gene, J gene, D gene, clone size, CDR3 DNA, CDR3 protein. D genes are given only for firm matches. A clone size is listed for some rows: how often the clone was seen (once, few, many), or a class if it is expanded.

TRBV27	TRBJ2-3	TRBD1	-	TGTGCCAGCAGTTGGGGACAGGGGGCTGATACGCAGTATTTT	CASSWGQGADTQYF
TRBV7-2	TRBJ2-3	TRBD1	-	TGTGCCAGCAGCCACGGGACAGGGGGTTCAGATACGCAGTATTTT	CASSHGTGGSDTQYF
TRBV6-5	TRBJ2-2	-	-	TGTGCCCAACGCCTAGCACCTAACACCGGGGAGCTGTTTTTT	CAQRLAPNTGELFF
TRBV5-1	TRBJ1-1	-	-	TGCGCCAGCAGCTTGTGGGGCCCAAACACTGAAGCTTTCTTT	CASSLWGPNTEAFF
TRBV5-4	TRBJ2-3	-	-	TGTGCCAGCAGCTCTAATAGGGGAGCAGATACGCAGTATTTT	CASSSNRGADTQYF
TRBV4-3	TRBJ2-5	-	-	TGCGCCAGCAGCCAGGGACTTCGTGAGACCCAGTACTTC	CASSQGLRETQYF
TRBV9	TRBJ2-7	TRBD1	-	TGTGCCAGCAGCGTAGAGGGGGCTATGGGCGAGCAGTACTTC	CASSVEGAMGEQYF
TRBV4-2	TRBJ1-2	TRBD1	-	TGTGCCAGCAGCCAAGTGAGTGGGACAGAGGCCGGCTACACCTTC	CASSQVSGTEAGYTF
TRBV9	TRBJ2-3	-	-	TGTGCCAGCAGCATCAGAGGATTATATATGGATACGCAGTATTTT	CASSIRGLYMDTQYF
TRBV6-6	TRBJ1-3	TRBD1	-	TGTGCCAGCAGGCGACAGGGAATCTCTGGAAACACCATATATTTT	CASRRQGISGNTIYF
TRBV11-2	TRBJ1-3	-	-	TGTGCCAGCAGCTTAGTTTTGGGCTCGACTGGAAACACCATATATTTT	CASSLVLGSTGNTIYF
TRBV5-1	TRBJ2-7	-	-	TGCGCCAGCAGCTTGGCCGGCGGACTGGGGTACGAGCAGTACTTC	CASSLAGGLGYEQYF
TRBV6-1	TRBJ1-3	TRBD1	-	TGTGCCAGCAGTGAAATGACAGGGGTTGGAAACACCATATATTTT	CASSEMTGVGNTIYF
TRBV28	TRBJ1-5	TRBD1	-	TGTGCCAGCAGCCAGGGGGGACTGAATCAGCCCCAGCATTTT	CASSQGGLNQPQHF
TRBV27	TRBJ1-2	-	-	TGTGCCAGCAGTTCCCGCTTTGACAGTCGGTCTGGCTACACCTTC	CASSSRFDSRSGYTF
TRBV19	TRBJ2-7	TRBD1	-	TGTGCCAGTAGTAGGGACAGCGGCTCCTACGAGCAGTACTTC	CASSRDSGSYEQYF
TRBV28	TRBJ2-7	TRBD2	few	TGTGCCAGCAGTTTATTCGATTTAGCGGGAGGGCCGGGCGAGCAGTACTTC	CASSLFDLAGGPGEQYF
TRBV15	TRBJ2-6	-	-	TGTGCCACCAGCAGAAGGACAGACCACTCTGGGGCCAACGTCCTGACTTTC	CATSRRTDHSGANVLTF
TRBV14	TRBJ2-3	TRBD2	-	TGTGCCAGCAGCCCAGAGAGCGGACTAGCTCCACCTCCCCCAGATACGCAGTATTTT	CASSPESGLAPPPPDTQYF
TRBV5-8	TRBJ2-3	-	-	TGTGCCAGCAGCCGGAGGGGTGCGGGGCAGTATTTT	CASSRRGAGQYF
TRBV28	TRBJ2-7	TRBD1	-	TGTGCCAGCACCGAAACAGGGGCGGCACACTACGAGCAGTACTTC	CASTETGAAHYEQYF
TRBV4-1	TRBJ2-7	-	-	TGCGCCAGCAGCCAACCCGCGGGCCTTCCCTACGAGCAGTACTTC	CASSQPAGLPYEQYF
TRBV20-1	TRBJ1-2	-	-	TGCAGTGCTAGAACCGGCTATGGCTACACCTTC	CSARTGYGYTF
TRBV5-1	TRBJ2-1	TRBD1	-	TGCGCCAGCAGCTATGGACAGGGGGTTAGCAATGAGCAGTTCTTC	CASSYGQGVSNEQFF
TRBV6-1	TRBJ2-7	-	many	TGTGCCAGCGCCGAGCAGTACTTC	CASAEQYF
TRBV7-2	TRBJ2-1	-	-	TGTGCCAGCAGCTTAGCCCCGCGCACCTACAATGAGCAGTTCTTC	CASSLAPRTYNEQFF